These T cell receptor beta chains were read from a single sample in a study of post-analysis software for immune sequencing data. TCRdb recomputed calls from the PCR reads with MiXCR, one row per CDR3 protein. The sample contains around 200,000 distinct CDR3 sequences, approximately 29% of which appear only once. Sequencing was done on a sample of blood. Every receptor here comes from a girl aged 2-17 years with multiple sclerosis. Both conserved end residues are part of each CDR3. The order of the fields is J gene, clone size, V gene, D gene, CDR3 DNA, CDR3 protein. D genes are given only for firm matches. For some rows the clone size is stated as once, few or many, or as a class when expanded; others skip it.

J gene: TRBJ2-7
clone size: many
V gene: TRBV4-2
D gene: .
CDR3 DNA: TGTGCCAGCAGCCAAGTGCAGGGTTCCTACGAGCAGTACTTC
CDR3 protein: CASSQVQGSYEQYF

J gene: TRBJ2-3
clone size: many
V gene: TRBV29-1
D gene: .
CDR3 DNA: TGCAGCGTTGATGTAGGGACCGATACGCAGTATTTT
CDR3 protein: CSVDVGTDTQYF

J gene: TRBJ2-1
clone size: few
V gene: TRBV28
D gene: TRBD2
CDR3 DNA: TGTGCCAGCCGGTCCGGGGCGGGAGGAGAGCAGTTCTTC
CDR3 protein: CASRSGAGGEQFF

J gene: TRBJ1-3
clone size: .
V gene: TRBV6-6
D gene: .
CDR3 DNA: TGTGCCCATCATGACTCTGGAAACACCATATATTTT
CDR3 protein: CAHHDSGNTIYF

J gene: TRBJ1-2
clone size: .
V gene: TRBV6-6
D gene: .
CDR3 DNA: TGTGCCAGCAGTCCATCCCCCCGGGCTGACACCTTC
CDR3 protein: CASSPSPRADTF

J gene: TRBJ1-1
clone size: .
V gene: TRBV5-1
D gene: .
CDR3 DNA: TGCGCCAGCAGCTTACTACAGGAGAACACTGAAGCTTTCTTT
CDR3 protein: CASSLLQENTEAFF

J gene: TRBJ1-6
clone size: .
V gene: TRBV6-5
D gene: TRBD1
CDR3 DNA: TGTGCCAGCAGGGTCAGGGGGTTCGGTTCACCCCTCCACTTT
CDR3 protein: CASRVRGFGSPLHF

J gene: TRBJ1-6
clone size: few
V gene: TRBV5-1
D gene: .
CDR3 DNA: TGCGCCAGCAGCCCCGGGACGGGTTCACCCCTCCACTTT
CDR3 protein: CASSPGTGSPLHF

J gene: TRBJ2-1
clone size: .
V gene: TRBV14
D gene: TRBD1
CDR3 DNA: TGTGCCAGCAGCCAAGGCTGGACAGGGGGCTGGAATGAGCAGTTCTTC
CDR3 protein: CASSQGWTGGWNEQFF

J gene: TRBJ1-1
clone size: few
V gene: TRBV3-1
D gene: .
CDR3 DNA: TGTGCCAGCAGCGCACACGGGAAGGTGCAGGAAAATGAAGCTTTCTTT
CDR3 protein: CASSAHGKVQENEAFF

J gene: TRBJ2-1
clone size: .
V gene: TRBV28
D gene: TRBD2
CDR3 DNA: TGTGCCAGCAGTTTAAGTGGGGGGGTAGTCACCTACAATGAGCAGTTCTTC
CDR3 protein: CASSLSGGVVTYNEQFF

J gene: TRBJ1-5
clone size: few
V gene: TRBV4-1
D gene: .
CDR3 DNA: TGCGCCAGCAGCCAGTGGGCTGGCAATCAGCCCCAGCATTTT
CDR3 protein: CASSQWAGNQPQHF

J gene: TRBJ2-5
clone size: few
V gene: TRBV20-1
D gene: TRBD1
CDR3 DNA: TGCAGTGCTAGCCTCGGGACAGGGGGAGAGACCCAGTACTTC
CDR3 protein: CSASLGTGGETQYF

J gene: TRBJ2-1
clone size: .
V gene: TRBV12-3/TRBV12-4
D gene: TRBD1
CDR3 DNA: TGTGCCAGCAGCGGGGACAGTGGTGAGCAGTTCTTC
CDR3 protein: CASSGDSGEQFF

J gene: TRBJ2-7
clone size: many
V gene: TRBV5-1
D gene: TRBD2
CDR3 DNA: TGCGCCAGCAGCTCCCTGATGGTCGGGGGGAGCTCCTACGAGCAGTACTTC
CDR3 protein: CASSSLMVGGSSYEQYF

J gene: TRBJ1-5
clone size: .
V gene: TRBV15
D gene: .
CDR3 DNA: TGTGCCACCAGCAAAAAGGGGGGGGGTACCAGCAATCAGCCCCAGCATTTT
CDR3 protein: CATSKKGGGTSNQPQHF

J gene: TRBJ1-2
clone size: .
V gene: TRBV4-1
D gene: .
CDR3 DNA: TGCGCCAGCAGCCAAGATCGAGGCCAGTCCTATGGCTACACCTTC
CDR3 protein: CASSQDRGQSYGYTF

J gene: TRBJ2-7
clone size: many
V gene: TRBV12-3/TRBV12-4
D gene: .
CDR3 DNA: TGTGCCAGCAGTTTAGGTGGTGGGGGCAGCTCCTACGAGCAGTACTTC
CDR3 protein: CASSLGGGGSSYEQYF

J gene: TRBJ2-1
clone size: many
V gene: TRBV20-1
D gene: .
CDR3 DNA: TGCAGTGCACCACTTTACTCCTACAATGAGCAGTTCTTC
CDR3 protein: CSAPLYSYNEQFF

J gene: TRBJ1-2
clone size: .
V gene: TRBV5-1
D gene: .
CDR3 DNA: TGCGCCAGCAGCCCCAGCGGCGGCTCCTATGGCAACACCTTC
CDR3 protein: CASSPSGGSYGNTF

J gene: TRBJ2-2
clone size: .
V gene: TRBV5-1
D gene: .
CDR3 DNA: TGCGCCAGCAGCGAGACAGTGAACACCGGGGAGCTGTTTTTT
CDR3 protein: CASSETVNTGELFF

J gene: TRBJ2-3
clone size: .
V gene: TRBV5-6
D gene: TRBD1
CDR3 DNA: TGTGCCAGCAGCTTGCTGGGACAGGGAGTAGCAGATACGCAGTATTTT
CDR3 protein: CASSLLGQGVADTQYF

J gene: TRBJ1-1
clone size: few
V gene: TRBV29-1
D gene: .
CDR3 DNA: TGCAGCGTTGAGGTTACTGAAGCTTTCTTT
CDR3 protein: CSVEVTEAFF

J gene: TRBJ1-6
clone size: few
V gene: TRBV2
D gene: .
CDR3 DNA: TGTGCCAGCAGTGGGTCAGGGGTTAATTCACCCCTCCACTTT
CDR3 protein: CASSGSGVNSPLHF

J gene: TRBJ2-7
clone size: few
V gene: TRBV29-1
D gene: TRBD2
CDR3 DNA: TGCGGCGTTGAAGATTTTGGGGGGGCCTACGAGCAGTACTTC
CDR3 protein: CGVEDFGGAYEQYF

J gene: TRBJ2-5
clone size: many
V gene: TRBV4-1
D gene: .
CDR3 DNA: TGCGCCAGCAGCCAAGATTGGACAGCCCAAGAGACCCAGTACTTC
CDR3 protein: CASSQDWTAQETQYF

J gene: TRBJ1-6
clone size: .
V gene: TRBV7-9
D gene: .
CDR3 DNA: TGTGCCAGCAGCAGGGACGGGTTTAGTTCACCCCTCCACTTT
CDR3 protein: CASSRDGFSSPLHF

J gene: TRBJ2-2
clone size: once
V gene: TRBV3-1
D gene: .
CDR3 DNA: TGTGCCAGCAGCGCGGGACTCGCCGGGGAGCTGTTTTTT
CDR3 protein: CASSAGLAGELFF

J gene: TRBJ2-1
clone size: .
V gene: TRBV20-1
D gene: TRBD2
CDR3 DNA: TGCAGTGCTCCCTCATATACTAGCGGCTCCTACAATGAGCAGTTCTTC
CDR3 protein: CSAPSYTSGSYNEQFF

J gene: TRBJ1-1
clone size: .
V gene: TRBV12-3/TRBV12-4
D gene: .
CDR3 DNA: TGTGCCAGCAGCCTAGGGACTGAGAGTACTGAAGCTTTCTTT
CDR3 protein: CASSLGTESTEAFF

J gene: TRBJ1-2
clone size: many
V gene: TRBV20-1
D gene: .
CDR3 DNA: TGCAGTGCTAGACAGGGTTTGATGGGCTACACCTTC
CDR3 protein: CSARQGLMGYTF

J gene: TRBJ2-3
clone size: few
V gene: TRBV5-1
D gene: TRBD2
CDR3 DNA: TGCGCCAGCCAAACTTTAGCGGGTTCGGGAGATACGCAGTATTTT
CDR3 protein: CASQTLAGSGDTQYF

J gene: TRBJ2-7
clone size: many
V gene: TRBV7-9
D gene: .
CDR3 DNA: TGTGCCAGCAGCTTAACATCTGGAGATCTTAAGCAGTACTTC
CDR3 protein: CASSLTSGDLKQYF

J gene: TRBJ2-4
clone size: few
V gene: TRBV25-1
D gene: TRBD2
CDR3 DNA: TGTGCCAGCAGTGGCTGGACTAGCGGGAGGGATGGCAAAAACATTCAGTACTTC
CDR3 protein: CASSGWTSGRDGKNIQYF

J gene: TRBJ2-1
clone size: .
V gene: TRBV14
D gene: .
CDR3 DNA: TGTGCCAGCAGCCTCGCCGCCTTCCTGAGCTCCTACAGTGAGCAGTTCTTC
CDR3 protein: CASSLAAFLSSYSEQFF

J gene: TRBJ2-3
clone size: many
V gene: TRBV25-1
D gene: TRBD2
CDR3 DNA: TGTGCCAGCAGTGAAAGGAGGAGCGGGGGCCCGTCCACAGATACGCAGTATTTT
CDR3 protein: CASSERRSGGPSTDTQYF

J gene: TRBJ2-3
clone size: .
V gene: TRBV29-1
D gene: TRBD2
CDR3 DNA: TGCAGCGTTGTCGCGGGAGAAGATACGCAGTATTTT
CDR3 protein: CSVVAGEDTQYF

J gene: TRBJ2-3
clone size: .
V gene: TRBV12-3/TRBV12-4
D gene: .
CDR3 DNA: TGTGCCAGCAGTCCCCAGGGCGGACCAGATGCGCAGTATTTT
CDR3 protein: CASSPQGGPDAQYF

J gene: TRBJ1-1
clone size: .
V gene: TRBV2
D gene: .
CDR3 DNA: TGTGCCAGCAGTGAATCCCCCGGTGGGGACACTGAAGCTTTCTTT
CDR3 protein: CASSESPGGDTEAFF

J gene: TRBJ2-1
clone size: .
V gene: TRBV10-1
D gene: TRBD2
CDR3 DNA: TGCGCCAGCAGTGGAACCGGGACTAGAACCCGCAATGAGCAGTTCTTC
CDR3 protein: CASSGTGTRTRNEQFF

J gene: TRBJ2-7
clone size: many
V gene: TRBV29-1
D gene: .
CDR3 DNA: TGCAGCGTTGAAGCTCGGCAGGGGGGCGAGCAGTACTTC
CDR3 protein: CSVEARQGGEQYF

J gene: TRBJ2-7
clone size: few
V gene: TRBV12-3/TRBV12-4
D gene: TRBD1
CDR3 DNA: TGTGCCAGCAGCCCGACAGGGACCTACGAGCAGTACTTC
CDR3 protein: CASSPTGTYEQYF

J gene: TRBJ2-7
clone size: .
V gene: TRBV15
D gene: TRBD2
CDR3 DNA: TGTGCCACCAGCCCCCCGGGGGCTAGCGGGAGGAAGTACTTC
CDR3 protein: CATSPPGASGRKYF

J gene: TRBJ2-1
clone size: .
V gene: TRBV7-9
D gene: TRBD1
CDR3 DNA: TGTGCCAGCAGGGAACCGGGACAGGGTATCGACAGTGAGCAGTTCTTC
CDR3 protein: CASREPGQGIDSEQFF

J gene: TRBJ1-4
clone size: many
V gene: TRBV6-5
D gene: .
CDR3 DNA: TGTGCCAGCAGTTATCGGGATCGCGGTGAAAAACTGTTTTTT
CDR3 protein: CASSYRDRGEKLFF

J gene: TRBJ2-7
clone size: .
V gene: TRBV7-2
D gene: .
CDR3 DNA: TGTGCCAGCACCCTAACATGGAGACAGGCCAATCCCAGCTCCTACAATGAGCAGTACTTC
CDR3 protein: CASTLTWRQANPSSYNEQYF

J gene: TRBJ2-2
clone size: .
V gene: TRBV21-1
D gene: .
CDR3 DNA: TGTACCAGCAGCAAAGGGAGGAGAACCGGGGAGCTGTTTTTT
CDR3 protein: CTSSKGRRTGELFF

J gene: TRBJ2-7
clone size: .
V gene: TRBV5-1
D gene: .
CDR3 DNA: TGCGCCAGCGGGGATGCAGGGGCCTCCTACGAGCAGTACTTC
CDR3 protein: CASGDAGASYEQYF